A single sample is the source of the 29 T cell receptor beta chains below, sequenced in a study of graft-versus-host responses after intestinal transplantation. The data were produced by immunoSEQ multiplex PCR, yet TCRdb's version contains in-frame clones alone and is incomplete. The table has roughly 89,000 clones, about 90% seen once. Their antigens remain unidentified. Material: unstimulated CD4+ T cells sorted from spleen or lymph node cells, obtained before intestinal transplant. Every receptor here comes from a human donor who received an intestinal transplant.

The chain is built from TRBV7-3 and TRBJ2-1, with 10 bases matching TRBD1. Germline CDR1 SGHTA, CDR2 FQGTGA. The CDR3 has 13 amino acids. After removal of 5 bases from V and 9 bases from J, the junction contained 4 bases not matched to a gene. CDR3 in amino acids: CASSRQGAVEQFF. In DNA, the CDR3 is TGTGCCAGCAGCCGACAGGGGGCGGTTGAGCAGTTCTTC.

The gene calls are TRBV6-6 and TRBJ2-7, with D tentatively TRBD1 (6 bases). V shed 6 bases and J shed 2 bases, with 14 bases lying between them. Per germline, CDR1 MNHNY and CDR2 SVGAGI (reference sequence). CDR3 length: 14 amino acids. The CDR3 here is CASRPGVQAYEQYF. Written as DNA, the CDR3 is TGTGCCAGCAGACCAGGGGTACAGGCCTACGAGCAGTACTTC.

The CDR3 loop is CASSELYSGTQETQYF. The CDR3 DNA is TGTGCCAGCAGTGAACTCTATAGCGGGACCCAAGAGACCCAGTACTTC. The chain joins TRBV6-1 to TRBJ2-5; 8 bases line up with TRBD2. This CDR3 region has 16 residues. With V trimmed by 2 bases and J by 1 base, 6 bases remained unmatched. The V gene's germline CDR1 is MNHNS and CDR2 SASEGT.

The chain combines TRBV6-1 with TRBJ2-7; 7 bases fit TRBD2. The germline V gene encodes CDR1 MNHNS and CDR2 SASEGT. This CDR3 region has 14 residues. Trimming took 11 bases from V and 3 from J; bases not matched to a gene: 13. This CDR3 is CACREASGLYEQYF. The CDR3 DNA follows: TGTGCCTGTAGAGAGGCTAGCGGTCTCTACGAGCAGTACTTC.

V and J are TRBV9 and TRBJ1-3; perhaps TRBD1 as D (5 bases). CDR3 length: 15 residues. The germline CDR1 and CDR2 sequences are SGDLS and YYNGEE. Trimming shortened V by 4 bases and J by 2 bases, and 13 bases separated the two germline ends. CDR3 sequence reads: CASSNQGGAGNTIYF. CDR3 coding DNA: TGTGCCAGCAGCAATCAGGGTGGGGCTGGAAACACCATATATTTT. Supplemented by reference TRBV9 and TRBJ1-3, the full variable domain reads DSGVTQTPKHLITATGQRVTLRCSPRSGDLSVYWYQQSLDQGLQFLIQYYNGEERAKGNILERFSAQQFPDLHSELNLSSLELGDSALYFCASSNQGGAGNTIYFGEGSWLTVV.

The V call is TRBV11-2, the J call TRBJ2-7, with TRBD1 matching over 9 bases. The V segment lost 2 bases and the J segment 3 bases; nucleotides outside the gene matches: 8. Per germline, CDR1 SGHAT and CDR2 FQNNGV. This CDR3 spans 16 amino acids. The CDR3 loop is CASSLLATGGIYEQYF. The CDR3 region has the DNA TGTGCCAGCAGCTTATTAGCCACAGGGGGCATCTACGAGCAGTACTTC.

The chain links TRBV9 to TRBJ2-6; 14 bases are shared with TRBD2. The CDR3 covers 20 residues. Germline-derived CDR1 and CDR2 are SGDLS and YYNGEE. Trimming cost V 0 bases and J 0 bases; bases outside gene matches: 5. The CDR3 protein is CASSVGTSGRLSSGANVLTF. CDR3 DNA: TGTGCCAGCAGCGTAGGGACTAGCGGGAGGCTAAGCTCTGGGGCCAACGTCCTGACTTTC.

This clone was counted a single time. This chain uses TRBV6-1 with TRBJ2-3; D might be TRBD2 (6 bases). V was pared by 5 bases and J by 3 bases, with 15 bases between. Germline V gene sequence: CDR1 MNHNS, CDR2 SASEGT. The CDR3 has 15 residues. CDR3 nucleotides: TGTGCCAGCAGTCAACTCGCGGGAACAACAGATACGCAGTATTTT. It encodes CASSQLAGTTDTQYF.

This clone was seen more than once but under ten times. The chain is built from TRBV5-6 and TRBJ1-5, with D hard to call. Trimming removed 3 bases from V and 5 bases from J, with 21 bases in between. This CDR3 has 17 residues. From germline, CDR1 is SGHDT and CDR2 YYEEEE. The CDR3 sequence: CASSSPRGREEDQPQHF. DNA of the CDR3: TGTGCCAGCAGCTCTCCGAGAGGGAGGGAAGAGGATCAGCCCCAGCATTTT.

This clone was seen only once. The rearrangement uses TRBV7-9 and TRBJ1-2, with D tentatively TRBD1 (5 bases). The V and J ends lost 0 bases and 5 bases respectively, with 22 bases between them. From germline, CDR1 is SEHNR and CDR2 FQNEAQ (reference sequence). The CDR3 spans 18 residues. CDR3 region: CASSLAYGGGSTGYGYTF. The DNA for the CDR3 is TGTGCCAGCAGCTTAGCCTACGGGGGAGGGTCGACGGGTTATGGCTACACCTTC.

This clone came up once. This sequence joins TRBV18 and TRBJ2-3; 11 bases align to TRBD2. CDR3 length equals 15 residues. After removal of 1 base from V and 5 bases from J, the junction contained 2 bases not matched to a gene. Germline-derived CDR1 and CDR2 are KGHSH and LQKENI. In nucleotides, the CDR3 is TGTGCCAGCTCACCACTGCTAGCGGGAGGAGATACGCAGTATTTT. Translating it yields CASSPLLAGGDTQYF. Complete variable domain (other parts from reference TRBV18 and TRBJ2-3): NAGVMQNPRHLVRRRGQEARLRCSPMKGHSHVYWYRQLPEEGLKFMVYLQKENIIDESGMPKERFSAEFPKEGPSILRIQQVVRGDSAAYFCASSPLLAGGDTQYFGPGTRLTVL.

The chain employs TRBV7-9 and TRBJ2-1, with TRBD2 identical over 10 bases. The CDR3 has 16 amino acids. Per germline, CDR1 SEHNR and CDR2 FQNEAQ (reference sequence). V was clipped by 0 bases and J by 10 bases; unmatched bases: 9. The CDR3 nucleotides are TGTGCCAGCAGCTTAGCAGGCCTAGCGGGAGAGAGAGAGCAGTTCTTC. This gives the protein CASSLAGLAGEREQFF.

This chain connects TRBV5-1 to TRBJ2-5; possibly TRBD2 for D (6 bases). The V gene's germline CDR1 is SGHRS and CDR2 YFSETQ. The CDR3 runs 16 residues. V was pared by 4 bases and J by 7 bases, with 23 bases between. The CDR3 spells CASSPSPSGSGGTQYF. The CDR3 DNA reads TGCGCCAGCAGCCCGTCTCCGAGCGGGTCTGGGGGGACCCAGTACTTC.

The rearrangement joins TRBV7-2 to TRBJ2-7, with TRBD2 identical over 12 bases. Trimming at V came to 5 bases and at J to 1 base, leaving 3 bases not matched to a gene. This CDR3 is built from 15 residues. The V gene's germline CDR1 is SGHTA and CDR2 FQGNSA. In DNA, the CDR3 is TGTGCCAGCAGCCGGACTAGCGGGAATTCCTACGAGCAGTACTTC. Translation: CASSRTSGNSYEQYF.

The chain uses TRBV5-1 and TRBJ1-1, with D perhaps TRBD1 (5 bases). Trimming left V 1 base short and J 1 base short, with 5 bases between. The CDR3 covers 13 residues. The V gene's germline CDR1 is SGHRS and CDR2 YFSETQ. Written as DNA, the CDR3 is TGCGCCAGCAGCTTGCAGGGGAACACTGAAGCTTTCTTT. Translation gives CASSLQGNTEAFF.

The count of this clone is one. The chain employs TRBV4-2 and TRBJ2-7; TRBD1 matches 9 bases. Trimming cost V 3 bases and J 1 base; bases outside gene matches: 4. The CDR3 extends over 15 amino acids. CDR1 and CDR2 from the germline V gene are LGHNA and YNFKEQ. CDR3 bases: TGTGCCAGCAGCCACGGGACAGGGAAGTCCTACGAGCAGTACTTC. It is translated as CASSHGTGKSYEQYF.

The gene calls are TRBV18 and TRBJ2-3; 7 positions agree with TRBD1. Germline trimming cut 1 base from V and 4 bases from J; bases unmatched to any gene: 5. CDR3 length: 15 amino acids. From germline, CDR1 is KGHSH and CDR2 LQKENI. Here the CDR3 reads CASSPQPQGADTQYF. As DNA, the CDR3 is TGTGCCAGCTCACCACAACCCCAGGGGGCAGATACGCAGTATTTT. The full variable domain, completed using reference TRBV18 and TRBJ2-3, is NAGVMQNPRHLVRRRGQEARLRCSPMKGHSHVYWYRQLPEEGLKFMVYLQKENIIDESGMPKERFSAEFPKEGPSILRIQQVVRGDSAAYFCASSPQPQGADTQYFGPGTRLTVL.

This clone was counted a single time. The gene calls are TRBV30 and TRBJ2-1; 15 bases are shared with TRBD2. The CDR3 covers 15 residues. Germline-derived CDR1 and CDR2 are GTSNPN and SVGIG (reference sequence). V shed 1 base and J 8 bases; nucleotides not matched to a gene: 3. CDR3 amino acids: CAWSAGTSGGYEQFF. The CDR3 DNA follows: TGTGCCTGGAGTGCAGGGACTAGCGGGGGGTATGAGCAGTTCTTC.

CDR3 protein: CASSTGQGGTEAFF. CDR3 DNA: TGTGCCAGCAGTACCGGGCAAGGGGGCACTGAAGCTTTCTTT. V usage is TRBV6-6 and J usage is TRBJ1-1, with a possible D match to TRBD1 (6 bases). Deletions cut 5 bases from V and 4 bases from J, with 14 bases between. The CDR3 is 14 residues long. The germline V gene encodes CDR1 MNHNY and CDR2 SVGAGI (reference sequence).

This sequence joins TRBV5-4 and TRBJ2-3; TRBD2 matches 8 bases. Germline lookup yields CDR1 SGHNT and CDR2 YYREEE (reference sequence). V shed 2 bases and J 5 bases; nucleotides not matched to a gene: 4. The CDR3 is 14 amino acids. The CDR3 reads CASSFLTSGDTQYF. In DNA, the CDR3 is TGTGCCAGCAGCTTCCTAACTAGCGGAGATACGCAGTATTTT.

V is TRBV19 and J is TRBJ1-5, with a weak D call TRBD1 (5 bases). Trimming removed 4 bases from V and 6 bases from J, with 19 bases in between. Germline-derived CDR1 and CDR2 are LNHDA and SQIVND (reference sequence). The CDR3 sequence is 16 residues long. CDR3 sequence (DNA): TGTGCCAGTAGTAATACAAGGACAAGACCGAGTCAGCCCCAGCATTTT. It codes for CASSNTRTRPSQPQHF.

V gene TRBV15 combines with J gene TRBJ2-2, with D perhaps TRBD1 (6 bases). The V and J ends lost 3 bases and 4 bases respectively, with 18 bases between them. This CDR3 contains 17 residues. Looked up from germline, CDR1 is LNHNV and CDR2 is YYDKDF (reference sequence). CDR3 region: CATSSFIGGSGTGELFF. The DNA for the CDR3 is TGTGCCACCAGCAGTTTTATTGGGGGCTCGGGCACCGGGGAGCTGTTTTTT.

The V call is TRBV10-3, the J call TRBJ2-1; the match to TRBD2 covers 12 bases. The CDR3 is made up of 15 amino acids. From germline, CDR1 is ENHRY and CDR2 SYGVKD. Germline trimming cut 0 bases from V and 9 bases from J; bases unmatched to any gene: 3. CDR3 protein: CAISESPSGRVEQFF. The CDR3 DNA sequence: TGTGCCATCAGTGAGTCCCCTAGCGGGAGGGTTGAGCAGTTCTTC.

The rearrangement joins TRBV11-2 to TRBJ1-1, with D possibly being TRBD1 (6 bases). Per the germline V gene, CDR1 is SGHAT and CDR2 is FQNNGV. V lost 2 bases and J 4 bases, leaving 14 bases between the germline ends. The CDR3 contains 15 residues. This CDR3 is CASSLYGRGFTEAFF. The DNA of the CDR3 is TGTGCCAGCAGCTTATACGGCAGGGGTTTCACTGAAGCTTTCTTT.

The rearrangement uses TRBV19 and TRBJ1-1; 10 nucleotides agree with TRBD1. Per germline, CDR1 LNHDA and CDR2 SQIVND (reference sequence). This CDR3 contains 15 residues. V shed 5 bases, J shed 3 bases, and the junction held 6 bases outside the gene matches. DNA for the CDR3: TGTGCCAGTAGTTCGAGACAGGGGGCGGACACTGAAGCTTTCTTT. It yields the protein CASSSRQGADTEAFF.

V is TRBV27 and J is TRBJ1-2, with 10 bases matching TRBD1. Germline V gene sequence: CDR1 MNHEY, CDR2 SMNVEV (reference sequence). V shed 6 bases, J shed 4 bases, and the junction held 8 bases outside the gene matches. The CDR3 is made up of 15 amino acids. The CDR3 region is CASSPDRGPAYGYTF. CDR3 DNA sequence: TGTGCCAGCAGCCCTGACAGGGGGCCGGCCTATGGCTACACCTTC.

The rearrangement uses TRBV2 and TRBJ2-7; 8 bases match TRBD1. With 5 bases clipped from V and 2 bases from J, the junction kept 2 bases outside the gene matches. CDR3 size: 13 residues. Germline CDR1 and CDR2: SNHLY and FYNNEI. Here the CDR3 DNA reads TGTGCCAGCAGTTCGGACAGGGCCTACGAGCAGTACTTC. Amino acid sequence: CASSSDRAYEQYF.

A few counts support this clone. This chain connects TRBV5-1 to TRBJ2-1; TRBD2 aligns across 11 bases. The CDR3 runs 15 residues. The ends lost 2 bases at V and 8 bases at J; junction bases unmatched: 6. CDR1 is SGHRS and CDR2 is YFSETQ in the germline V gene. The CDR3 spells CASSFLAGGIYEQFF. The CDR3 DNA reads TGCGCCAGCAGCTTCTTAGCGGGAGGGATCTATGAGCAGTTCTTC.

The J gene is TRBJ1-1, the V gene TRBV7-9; weak D call: TRBD1 (6 bases). Germline V gives CDR1 SEHNR, CDR2 FQNEAQ (reference sequence). With 5 bases removed from V and 1 base from J, the gap between germline ends came to 11 bases. This CDR3 spans 14 amino acids. The CDR3 reads CASSPRTENTEAFF. The CDR3 region has the DNA TGTGCCAGCAGCCCCCGGACAGAGAACACTGAAGCTTTCTTT.